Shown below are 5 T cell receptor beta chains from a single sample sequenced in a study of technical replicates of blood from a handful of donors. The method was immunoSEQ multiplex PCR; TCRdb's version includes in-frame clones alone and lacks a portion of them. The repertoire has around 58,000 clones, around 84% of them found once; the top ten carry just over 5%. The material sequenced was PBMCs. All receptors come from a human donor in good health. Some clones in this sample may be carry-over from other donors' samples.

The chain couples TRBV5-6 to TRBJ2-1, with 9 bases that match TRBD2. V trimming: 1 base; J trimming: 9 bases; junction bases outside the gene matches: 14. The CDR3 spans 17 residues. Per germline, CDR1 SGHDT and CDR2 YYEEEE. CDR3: CASSLRFGGRARVEQFF. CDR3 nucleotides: TGTGCCAGCAGCTTGCGTTTTGGCGGGAGGGCCCGGGTTGAGCAGTTCTTC. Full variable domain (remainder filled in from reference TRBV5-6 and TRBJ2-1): DAGVTQSPTHLIKTRGQQVTLRCSPKSGHDTVSWYQQALGQGPQFIFQYYEEEERQRGNFPDRFSGHQFPNYSSELNVNALLLGDSALYLCASSLRFGGRARVEQFFGPGTRLTVL.

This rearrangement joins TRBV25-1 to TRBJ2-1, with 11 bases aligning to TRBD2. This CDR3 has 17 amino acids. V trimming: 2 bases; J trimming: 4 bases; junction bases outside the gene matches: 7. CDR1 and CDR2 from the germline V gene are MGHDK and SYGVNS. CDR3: CASSELLAGGRYNEQFF. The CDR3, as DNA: TGTGCCAGCAGTGAACTCCTAGCGGGGGGCCGATACAATGAGCAGTTCTTC. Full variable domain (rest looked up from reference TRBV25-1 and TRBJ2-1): EADIYQTPRYLVIGTGKKITLECSQTMGHDKMYWYQQDPGMELHLIHYSYGVNSTEKGDLSSESTVSRIRTEHFPLTLESARPSHTSQYLCASSELLAGGRYNEQFFGPGTRLTVL.

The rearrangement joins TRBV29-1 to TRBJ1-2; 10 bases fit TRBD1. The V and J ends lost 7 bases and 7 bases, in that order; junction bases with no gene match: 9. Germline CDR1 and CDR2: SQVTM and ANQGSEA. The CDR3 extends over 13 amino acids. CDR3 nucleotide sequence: TGCAGCGGAACCGGGACAGGGGCCGGTGGCTACACCTTC. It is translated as CSGTGTGAGGYTF.

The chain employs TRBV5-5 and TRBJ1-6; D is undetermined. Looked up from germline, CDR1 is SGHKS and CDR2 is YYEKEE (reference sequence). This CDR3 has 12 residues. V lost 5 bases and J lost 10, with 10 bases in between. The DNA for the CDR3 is TGTGCCAGCAGAAGTGAGGAATCACCCCTCCACTTT. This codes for CASRSEESPLHF.

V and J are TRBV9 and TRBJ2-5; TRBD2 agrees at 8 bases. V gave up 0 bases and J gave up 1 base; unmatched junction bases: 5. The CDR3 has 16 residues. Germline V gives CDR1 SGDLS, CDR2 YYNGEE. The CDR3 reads CASSVGASGLQETQYF. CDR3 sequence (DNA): TGTGCCAGCAGCGTAGGGGCTAGCGGGCTCCAAGAGACCCAGTACTTC.